Listed below are T cell receptor beta chains from one sample, sequenced in a study of T cell responses to AZD1222 COVID-19 vaccine. Clones were read by immunoSEQ multiplex PCR, and TCRdb kept only the in-frame ones, dropping some. The sample has about 120,000 clones, 80% to 95% seen once. The sample here was peripheral blood, taken 28 days after the second AZD1222 dose. These receptors were taken from an adult who received the AZD1222 COVID-19 vaccine. CDR3s include the opening cysteine and the closing phenylalanine or tryptophan. The D gene is left open where the match is weak. Size tells how often a clone was seen (once, few, many) or the class of an expanded clone, and some rows leave it out.

clone size: once
V gene: TRBV7-2
D gene: TRBD2
CDR3 length: 16
CDR3 protein: CASSPAGGGTPYEQYF

clone size: .
V gene: TRBV5-4
D gene: TRBD1
CDR3 length: 15
CDR3 protein: CASSSRTGSNEKLFF

clone size: .
V gene: TRBV9
D gene: TRBD1
CDR3 length: 17
CDR3 protein: CASSPDPGQGNTGELFF

clone size: once
V gene: TRBV18
D gene: .
CDR3 length: 15
CDR3 protein: CASSPAGPKNQPQHF

clone size: .
V gene: TRBV7-2
D gene: .
CDR3 length: 15
CDR3 protein: CASNFLGAGTDTQYF

clone size: .
V gene: TRBV6-5
D gene: .
CDR3 length: 12
CDR3 protein: CASSSQGLEQYF

clone size: .
V gene: TRBV12-5
D gene: TRBD1
CDR3 length: 16
CDR3 protein: CASGLAYRDREETQYF

clone size: .
V gene: TRBV4-1
D gene: TRBD1
CDR3 length: 15
CDR3 protein: CASSPRDRGTYEQYF

clone size: .
V gene: TRBV4-2
D gene: TRBD2
CDR3 length: 17
CDR3 protein: CASSQGAGVASGETQYF

clone size: .
V gene: TRBV19
D gene: .
CDR3 length: 13
CDR3 protein: CASSILRNTEAFF

clone size: .
V gene: TRBV2
D gene: .
CDR3 length: 15
CDR3 protein: CASSSTGRGAYEQYF

clone size: few
V gene: TRBV28
D gene: TRBD1
CDR3 length: 15
CDR3 protein: CASSFRDRANYGYTF

clone size: .
V gene: TRBV12-3/TRBV12-4
D gene: .
CDR3 length: 11
CDR3 protein: CASSLNEKLFF

clone size: .
V gene: TRBV3-1/TRBV3-2
D gene: .
CDR3 length: 15
CDR3 protein: CASSEPTGSNEKLFF

clone size: .
V gene: TRBV4-3
D gene: .
CDR3 length: 17
CDR3 protein: CASSQEYKQSYNSPLHF

clone size: .
V gene: TRBV7-2
D gene: TRBD2
CDR3 length: 15
CDR3 protein: CASSLVTSGLYEQYF

clone size: few
V gene: TRBV27
D gene: .
CDR3 length: 17
CDR3 protein: CASKTRMLGQTNTEAFF

clone size: .
V gene: TRBV6-1
D gene: .
CDR3 length: 13
CDR3 protein: CASSEQGPYGYTF

clone size: .
V gene: TRBV5-4
D gene: TRBD2
CDR3 length: 15
CDR3 protein: CASSRTSGGTDTQYF

clone size: .
V gene: TRBV11-1
D gene: .
CDR3 length: 14
CDR3 protein: CASSLARAPSEQYF

clone size: .
V gene: TRBV27
D gene: .
CDR3 length: 14
CDR3 protein: CASSQGRFGETQYF

clone size: .
V gene: TRBV6-5
D gene: TRBD1
CDR3 length: 15
CDR3 protein: CASSTQTGVGTEAFF

clone size: .
V gene: TRBV4-2
D gene: .
CDR3 length: 15
CDR3 protein: CASSQDTARQETQYF

clone size: once
V gene: TRBV12-5
D gene: TRBD1
CDR3 length: 19
CDR3 protein: CASGLATDRGRPERTEAFF

clone size: .
V gene: TRBV5-5
D gene: TRBD1
CDR3 length: 11
CDR3 protein: CASGRGNGYTF

clone size: .
V gene: TRBV7-3
D gene: .
CDR3 length: 17
CDR3 protein: CASSLRRRDNQNSPLHF

clone size: .
V gene: TRBV6-2/TRBV6-3
D gene: TRBD1
CDR3 length: 15
CDR3 protein: CASSWGTVGSDTQYF

clone size: .
V gene: TRBV10-3
D gene: .
CDR3 length: 14
CDR3 protein: CAISVDRSNQPQHF

clone size: .
V gene: TRBV5-1
D gene: .
CDR3 length: 10
CDR3 protein: CASREDEQFF

clone size: .
V gene: TRBV19
D gene: .
CDR3 length: 13
CDR3 protein: CASSEAGEYEQYF

clone size: .
V gene: TRBV19
D gene: TRBD1
CDR3 length: 14
CDR3 protein: CASSRTGAYTEAFF

clone size: .
V gene: TRBV12-3/TRBV12-4
D gene: .
CDR3 length: 13
CDR3 protein: CASSWGGVYGYTF

clone size: .
V gene: TRBV7-6
D gene: .
CDR3 length: 18
CDR3 protein: CASSLAPGVLRSGQPQHF

clone size: .
V gene: TRBV2
D gene: TRBD1
CDR3 length: 16
CDR3 protein: CASKPDRGPGANVLTF

clone size: .
V gene: TRBV7-2
D gene: TRBD2
CDR3 length: 11
CDR3 protein: CASSRTGGQYF

clone size: .
V gene: TRBV2
D gene: .
CDR3 length: 15
CDR3 protein: CASILDRATTDTQYF

clone size: .
V gene: TRBV4-3
D gene: TRBD1
CDR3 length: 15
CDR3 protein: CASSQRGQGNYGYTF

clone size: once
V gene: TRBV4-2
D gene: TRBD2
CDR3 length: 16
CDR3 protein: CASSQEATSGAPTQYF

clone size: .
V gene: TRBV19
D gene: .
CDR3 length: 13
CDR3 protein: CATKRSSYNEQFF

clone size: .
V gene: TRBV7-9
D gene: TRBD1
CDR3 length: 16
CDR3 protein: CASSSGGTGRTGELFF

clone size: .
V gene: TRBV28
D gene: TRBD1
CDR3 length: 15
CDR3 protein: CASSSPGQDPYEQYF

clone size: .
V gene: TRBV6-2/TRBV6-3
D gene: .
CDR3 length: 13
CDR3 protein: CASSPLGAGELFF

clone size: .
V gene: TRBV19
D gene: TRBD1
CDR3 length: 13
CDR3 protein: CASSPAGGDGYTF

clone size: .
V gene: TRBV28
D gene: .
CDR3 length: 13
CDR3 protein: CASSRADYGEQFF

clone size: .
V gene: TRBV19
D gene: .
CDR3 length: 13
CDR3 protein: CASSPQDGQPQHF

clone size: few
V gene: TRBV5-5
D gene: TRBD2
CDR3 length: 14
CDR3 protein: CASSLTSGGYEQYF

clone size: .
V gene: TRBV2
D gene: TRBD1
CDR3 length: 14
CDR3 protein: CASSRDRAQETQYF

clone size: .
V gene: TRBV10-2
D gene: .
CDR3 length: 15
CDR3 protein: CASSRWRGQEETQYF

clone size: .
V gene: TRBV10-3
D gene: TRBD1
CDR3 length: 16
CDR3 protein: CAISETPGTGNQPQHF

clone size: .
V gene: TRBV11-2
D gene: .
CDR3 length: 15
CDR3 protein: CASSLNPLNTGELFF

clone size: .
V gene: TRBV5-1
D gene: .
CDR3 length: 13
CDR3 protein: CASAQGTGNTIYF

clone size: .
V gene: TRBV25-1
D gene: TRBD2
CDR3 length: 16
CDR3 protein: CASSDDRLAGADTQYF

clone size: .
V gene: TRBV6-1
D gene: .
CDR3 length: 13
CDR3 protein: CASSETGSPEAFF

clone size: .
V gene: TRBV7-2
D gene: .
CDR3 length: 16
CDR3 protein: CASSPPGTRSNQPQHF

clone size: .
V gene: TRBV11-2
D gene: TRBD1
CDR3 length: 16
CDR3 protein: CASRRGMTGVQYGYTF

clone size: .
V gene: TRBV5-4
D gene: .
CDR3 length: 16
CDR3 protein: CASSLPAADSKETQYF

clone size: .
V gene: TRBV6-2/TRBV6-3
D gene: .
CDR3 length: 15
CDR3 protein: CASSIQGGRGETQYF